This T cell receptor (beta chain) was captured by sequencing in a study of T-cell memory formation after mild COVID-19. Study-level information: Each donor largely had its own TCR clusters. The study's findings and limits: CD4+ contracting clones lay mainly in CM and EM, CD8+ ones in EMRA.

TCRdb passed the 5' RACE reads through MiXCR, listing each CDR3 protein once. The table lists under 600,000 distinct CDR3 sequences, less than 25% of them singletons. The CDR3 loop spans 14 amino acids. CDR1 SGDLS and CDR2 YYNGEE come from the germline V gene. V lost 2 bases and J 4 bases, leaving 10 bases between the germline ends. As to this clonotype: Its target is unknown.

V usage is TRBV9 and J usage is TRBJ2-1, with D uncertain. The sample consisted of PBMCs or a T cell subset sorted from them (not recorded which). The origin of this receptor is an adult woman who had mild COVID-19 (a few samples of this study predate the infection). Cell type and time point are not known. CDR3 DNA: TGTGCCAGCAGCGTTACTGGATCATACAATGAGCAGTTCTTC. This sequence encodes CASSVTGSYNEQFF.